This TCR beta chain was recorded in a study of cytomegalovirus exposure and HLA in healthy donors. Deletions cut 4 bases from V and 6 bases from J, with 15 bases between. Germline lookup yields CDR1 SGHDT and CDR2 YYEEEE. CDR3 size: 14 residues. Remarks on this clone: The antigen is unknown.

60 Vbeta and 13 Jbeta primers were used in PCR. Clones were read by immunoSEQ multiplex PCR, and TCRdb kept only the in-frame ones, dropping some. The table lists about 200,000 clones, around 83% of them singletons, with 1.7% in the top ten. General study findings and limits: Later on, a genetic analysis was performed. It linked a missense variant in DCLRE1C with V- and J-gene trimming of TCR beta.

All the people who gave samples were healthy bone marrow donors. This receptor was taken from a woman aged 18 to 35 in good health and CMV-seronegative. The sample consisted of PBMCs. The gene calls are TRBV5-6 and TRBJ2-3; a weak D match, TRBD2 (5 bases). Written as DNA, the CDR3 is TGTGCCAGCAGCCTACTAGGGTTTCCCGATACGCAGTATTTT. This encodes CASSLLGFPDTQYF.